These 2 T cell receptor beta chains were sequenced from one sample in a study of cytomegalovirus exposure and HLA in healthy donors (TCRdb year 2017). The library was built by means of the immunoSEQ multiplex PCR assay. A mixture of 60 forward primers for TCR Vbeta segments and 13 reverse primers for TCR Jbeta segments was used in the multiplex PCR. As stored in TCRdb, this immuneACCESS dataset retains in-frame rearrangements with V and J assigned. A fraction of the clones does not appear; measured against another copy, unresolved V genes explain less than half of the discrepancy, and the remainder lacks a known reason. The table for this sample shows some 150,000 clones. The ten largest clones represent about 2.2% of the sample. The sample taken for sequencing was PBMCs. These TCRs come from a woman aged 18-30 years in good health and CMV-seronegative.

The V call is TRBV7-9, the J call TRBJ2-5; TRBD2 is a possible D gene (7 bases). Trimming took 5 bases from V and 3 from J, leaving 13 bases between them. The germline CDR1 and CDR2 sequences are SEHNR and FQNEAQ (reference sequence). The CDR3 has 14 residues. CDR3 loop: CASSEGGGKETQYF. The CDR3 nucleotides read TGTGCCAGCAGCGAGGGAGGGGGTAAAGAGACCCAGTACTTC. The whole variable domain, remainder taken from reference TRBV7-9 and TRBJ2-5, is DTGVSQNPRHKITKRGQNVTFRCDPISEHNRLYWYRQTLGQGPEFLTYFQNEAQLEKSRLLSDRFSAERPKGSFSTLEIQRTEQGDSAMYLCASSEGGGKETQYFGPGTRLLVL.

The chain has TRBV5-4 and TRBJ2-7; 9 positions agree with TRBD2. V dropped 0 bases and J dropped 1; count of bases not matched to a gene: 2. The CDR3 runs 15 residues. Germline V CDR1 and CDR2: SGHNT, YYREEE (reference sequence). In DNA, the CDR3 is TGTGCCAGCAGCTTGGGGCGGGAGGGATCCTACGAGCAGTACTTC. Protein: CASSLGREGSYEQYF.